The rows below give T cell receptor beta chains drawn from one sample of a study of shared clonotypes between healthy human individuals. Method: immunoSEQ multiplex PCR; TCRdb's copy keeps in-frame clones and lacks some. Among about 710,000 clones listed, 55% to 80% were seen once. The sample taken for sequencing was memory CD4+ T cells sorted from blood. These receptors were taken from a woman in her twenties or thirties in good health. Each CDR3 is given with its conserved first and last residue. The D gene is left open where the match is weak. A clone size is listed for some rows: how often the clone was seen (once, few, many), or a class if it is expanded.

cdr3_nt: TGCGCCAGCAGCGGCGGGACTAGCGGAAACATTCAGTACTTC
cdr3_aa: CASSGGTSGNIQYF
clone_size: .
v_call: TRBV5-1
d_call: TRBD2
j_call: TRBJ2-4

cdr3_nt: TGTGCCAGCAGCCAAGAGGTCCTTAACTATGGCTACACCTTC
cdr3_aa: CASSQEVLNYGYTF
clone_size: .
v_call: TRBV4-2
d_call: .
j_call: TRBJ1-2

cdr3_nt: TGCGCCACCAACCAGATAGCGGGAGGGGGCACAGATACGCAGTATTTT
cdr3_aa: CATNQIAGGGTDTQYF
clone_size: .
v_call: TRBV5-1
d_call: TRBD2
j_call: TRBJ2-3

cdr3_nt: TGTGCCAGTTCCCGGACAGGAAGCTACGAGCAGTACTTC
cdr3_aa: CASSRTGSYEQYF
clone_size: few
v_call: TRBV19
d_call: TRBD1
j_call: TRBJ2-7

cdr3_nt: TGTGCCAGCAGCAGGGACTCCCGCTCCTACAATGAGCAGTTCTTC
cdr3_aa: CASSRDSRSYNEQFF
clone_size: .
v_call: TRBV7-3
d_call: .
j_call: TRBJ2-1

cdr3_nt: TGTGCCAGCACGCGGCAGGGGGCCTGGGAGACCCAGTACTTC
cdr3_aa: CASTRQGAWETQYF
clone_size: few
v_call: TRBV27
d_call: TRBD1
j_call: TRBJ2-5

cdr3_nt: TGTGCCAGCAGCTTAACAGGGGAGACTGAAGCTTTCTTT
cdr3_aa: CASSLTGETEAFF
clone_size: .
v_call: TRBV7-2
d_call: TRBD1
j_call: TRBJ1-1

cdr3_nt: TGTGCCAGCACCGGAGAGGGTGGGGGGCCCAGTTCCTACAATGAGCAGTTCTTC
cdr3_aa: CASTGEGGGPSSYNEQFF
clone_size: .
v_call: TRBV7-9
d_call: .
j_call: TRBJ2-1

cdr3_nt: TGCGCCAGCAGCTTGTGGGTAACGGGAGGGGATACGCAGTATTTT
cdr3_aa: CASSLWVTGGDTQYF
clone_size: .
v_call: TRBV5-1
d_call: TRBD2
j_call: TRBJ2-3

cdr3_nt: TGCGCCAGCAGTTCGCAGGGGAGCACTGAAGCTTTCTTT
cdr3_aa: CASSSQGSTEAFF
clone_size: .
v_call: TRBV5-1
d_call: .
j_call: TRBJ1-1

cdr3_nt: TGTGCCGCGGGCGGGGTGCCCAATCAGCCCCAGCATTTT
cdr3_aa: CAAGGVPNQPQHF
clone_size: .
v_call: TRBV28
d_call: .
j_call: TRBJ1-5

cdr3_nt: TGTGCCAGCAGCCAAGCGGCCCAATCGAACACTGAAGCTTTCTTT
cdr3_aa: CASSQAAQSNTEAFF
clone_size: few
v_call: TRBV14
d_call: .
j_call: TRBJ1-1

cdr3_nt: TGTGCCAGCAGTTTCACCCTAATGATGACAGGGCTTCCCTACGAGCAGTACTTC
cdr3_aa: CASSFTLMMTGLPYEQYF
clone_size: .
v_call: TRBV28
d_call: TRBD1
j_call: TRBJ2-7

cdr3_nt: TGCGCCAGCAGTCTGGCGGGGAGTGGGTCCTACGAGCAGTACTTC
cdr3_aa: CASSLAGSGSYEQYF
clone_size: .
v_call: TRBV5-1
d_call: .
j_call: TRBJ2-7

cdr3_nt: TGTGCCAGCAGCCAGCGGGAGGTCGGTGAGCAGTTCTTC
cdr3_aa: CASSQREVGEQFF
clone_size: .
v_call: TRBV4-2
d_call: TRBD2
j_call: TRBJ2-1

cdr3_nt: TGTGCCAGCAGTGAAAACAGGGGAACCTACAATGAGCAGTTCTTC
cdr3_aa: CASSENRGTYNEQFF
clone_size: .
v_call: TRBV6-4
d_call: TRBD1
j_call: TRBJ2-1

cdr3_nt: TGTGCCAGCAGTAGTAACTATGGCTACACCTTC
cdr3_aa: CASSSNYGYTF
clone_size: .
v_call: TRBV28
d_call: .
j_call: TRBJ1-2

cdr3_nt: TGTGCCAGCAGCTCACAGGGGGATCAGCCCCAGCATTTT
cdr3_aa: CASSSQGDQPQHF
clone_size: .
v_call: TRBV7-2
d_call: TRBD1
j_call: TRBJ1-5

cdr3_nt: TGTGCCAGCACCTTTTCCAATGAGCAGTTCTTC
cdr3_aa: CASTFSNEQFF
clone_size: .
v_call: TRBV9
d_call: .
j_call: TRBJ2-1

cdr3_nt: TGTGCCAGCAGCGTAGGTCTAGCGGGAGAGGTCGGGGAGCTGTTTTTT
cdr3_aa: CASSVGLAGEVGELFF
clone_size: few
v_call: TRBV9
d_call: TRBD2
j_call: TRBJ2-2

cdr3_nt: TGTGCCAGCGGCAGGGGCCTGGGTGGCTACACCTTC
cdr3_aa: CASGRGLGGYTF
clone_size: .
v_call: TRBV6-1
d_call: .
j_call: TRBJ1-2

cdr3_nt: TGTGCCAGCAGTGTTAGCGGAAGCACAGATACGCAGTATTTT
cdr3_aa: CASSVSGSTDTQYF
clone_size: .
v_call: TRBV6-1
d_call: .
j_call: TRBJ2-3

cdr3_nt: TGTGCCAGCAGCCACAGGGTGGGTGAGCAGTTCTTC
cdr3_aa: CASSHRVGEQFF
clone_size: .
v_call: TRBV11-2
d_call: .
j_call: TRBJ2-1

cdr3_nt: TGCGCCAGCAGCTTGGATAGCGGGAGTTATAACGAGCAGTACTTC
cdr3_aa: CASSLDSGSYNEQYF
clone_size: .
v_call: TRBV5-1
d_call: TRBD2
j_call: TRBJ2-7

cdr3_nt: TGTGCCACCACGACAGTCTCTGGAAACACCATATATTTT
cdr3_aa: CATTTVSGNTIYF
clone_size: .
v_call: TRBV19
d_call: .
j_call: TRBJ1-3

cdr3_nt: TGTGCCAGCAGCGAGGGTCTCCCGAGAGGCGAGCAGTACTTC
cdr3_aa: CASSEGLPRGEQYF
clone_size: few
v_call: TRBV9
d_call: .
j_call: TRBJ2-7

cdr3_nt: TGTGCTAGTGGTTTGGTAATAACGGGAGCTCCAAGCTCCTACAATGAGCAGTTCTTC
cdr3_aa: CASGLVITGAPSSYNEQFF
clone_size: .
v_call: TRBV12-5
d_call: .
j_call: TRBJ2-1

cdr3_nt: TGTGCCAGCAGCTTAGATCCGGCAGGGGGCGGTTTCTTT
cdr3_aa: CASSLDPAGGGFF
clone_size: .
v_call: TRBV7-8
d_call: TRBD1
j_call: TRBJ1-1

cdr3_nt: TGTGCCAGCAGTCAGGAGGGGACGAACACCGGGGAGCTGTTTTTT
cdr3_aa: CASSQEGTNTGELFF
clone_size: .
v_call: TRBV25-1
d_call: .
j_call: TRBJ2-2

cdr3_nt: TGTGCCAGCAGTTGGGACGGGGCCTACTTAGCTAGCACAGATACGCAGTATTTT
cdr3_aa: CASSWDGAYLASTDTQYF
clone_size: .
v_call: TRBV27
d_call: .
j_call: TRBJ2-3

cdr3_nt: TGCAGCGTTAGCGGGAGCAGGGAGACCCAGTACTTC
cdr3_aa: CSVSGSRETQYF
clone_size: few
v_call: TRBV29-1
d_call: TRBD2
j_call: TRBJ2-5

cdr3_nt: TGTGCCAGCAGCTCAGCGGGAGGGTACCAAGAGACCCAGTACTTC
cdr3_aa: CASSSAGGYQETQYF
clone_size: once
v_call: TRBV7-2
d_call: TRBD2
j_call: TRBJ2-5

cdr3_nt: TGTGCCAGCAGTTATGACAGGGGTTACTACGAGCAGTACTTC
cdr3_aa: CASSYDRGYYEQYF
clone_size: .
v_call: TRBV6-5
d_call: TRBD1
j_call: TRBJ2-7

cdr3_nt: TGTGCCAGCAGCTCCGACACAACCAACACCGGGGAGCTGTTTTTT
cdr3_aa: CASSSDTTNTGELFF
clone_size: .
v_call: TRBV7-8
d_call: .
j_call: TRBJ2-2

cdr3_nt: TGCAGCGTCGAAGGACTAGCGGGAGCGGGGGATAGCATTCAGTACTTC
cdr3_aa: CSVEGLAGAGDSIQYF
clone_size: .
v_call: TRBV29-1
d_call: TRBD2
j_call: TRBJ2-4

cdr3_nt: TGTGCCAGCAGCTCTAGCGGGAGCCCGGAGTTCTTC
cdr3_aa: CASSSSGSPEFF
clone_size: .
v_call: TRBV13
d_call: TRBD2
j_call: TRBJ2-1

cdr3_nt: TGTGCCAGCAGCTCAGGACTAGCGGAAAGTCAAGAGACCCAGTACTTC
cdr3_aa: CASSSGLAESQETQYF
clone_size: many
v_call: TRBV7-7
d_call: TRBD2
j_call: TRBJ2-5

cdr3_nt: TGCGCCAGCAGCCATCTCCCCGCTAGCGGGAGGGCCCACGAGCAGTACTTC
cdr3_aa: CASSHLPASGRAHEQYF
clone_size: .
v_call: TRBV4-1
d_call: TRBD2
j_call: TRBJ2-7

cdr3_nt: TGTGCCAGCAGTATGGGAGCGGACACCTCCTACGAGCAGTACTTC
cdr3_aa: CASSMGADTSYEQYF
clone_size: .
v_call: TRBV27
d_call: .
j_call: TRBJ2-7

cdr3_nt: TGTGCCAGCAGCCAAGCTAGGGAATGGAACACTGAAGCTTTCTTT
cdr3_aa: CASSQAREWNTEAFF
clone_size: many
v_call: TRBV14
d_call: .
j_call: TRBJ1-1

cdr3_nt: TGTGCCAGTAGTATGGCAGGGATGGGAGATACGCAGTATTTT
cdr3_aa: CASSMAGMGDTQYF
clone_size: .
v_call: TRBV19
d_call: .
j_call: TRBJ2-3

cdr3_nt: TGTGCCATCAGTGGGTGGGGCTCCTACGAGCAGTACTTC
cdr3_aa: CAISGWGSYEQYF
clone_size: .
v_call: TRBV10-3
d_call: .
j_call: TRBJ2-7

cdr3_nt: TGTGCCAGCAGTGTCTTAGACCAGTACTTC
cdr3_aa: CASSVLDQYF
clone_size: .
v_call: TRBV2
d_call: .
j_call: TRBJ2-5

cdr3_nt: TGTGCCAGTAGTATTAAGGCCTTGAACACTGAAGCTTTCTTT
cdr3_aa: CASSIKALNTEAFF
clone_size: .
v_call: TRBV19
d_call: .
j_call: TRBJ1-1

cdr3_nt: TGTGCCAGCAGCCCAAGGATGGGAAACAATGAGCAGTTCTTC
cdr3_aa: CASSPRMGNNEQFF
clone_size: .
v_call: TRBV5-4
d_call: .
j_call: TRBJ2-1

cdr3_nt: TGCAGTGCTACCCCTGGGAATGAGCAGTTCTTC
cdr3_aa: CSATPGNEQFF
clone_size: few
v_call: TRBV20-1
d_call: .
j_call: TRBJ2-1

cdr3_nt: TGTGCCAGCAGTGTACGGATTGTCGGCGAAAAACTGTTTTTT
cdr3_aa: CASSVRIVGEKLFF
clone_size: .
v_call: TRBV2
d_call: .
j_call: TRBJ1-4

cdr3_nt: TGTGCCAGCGGGGACAGGGGCGGTATAGGTGAAAAACTGTTTTTT
cdr3_aa: CASGDRGGIGEKLFF
clone_size: .
v_call: TRBV2
d_call: TRBD1
j_call: TRBJ1-4

cdr3_nt: TGCGCCAGCAGCTTTAGGACGGTGAACACTGAAGCTTTCTTT
cdr3_aa: CASSFRTVNTEAFF
clone_size: .
v_call: TRBV5-1
d_call: .
j_call: TRBJ1-1

cdr3_nt: TGTGCCAGCAGCCTAAGGCCTAGCGGACACCAAGAGACCCAGTACTTC
cdr3_aa: CASSLRPSGHQETQYF
clone_size: .
v_call: TRBV7-8
d_call: TRBD2
j_call: TRBJ2-5

cdr3_nt: TGTGCCAGCAGCCCGGGACGGCCACTCTATGGCTACACCTTC
cdr3_aa: CASSPGRPLYGYTF
clone_size: .
v_call: TRBV27
d_call: .
j_call: TRBJ1-2

cdr3_nt: TGTGCCAGCAGTTCCCTTAGGACAGGGAATTTCGGCAATCAGCCCCAGCATTTT
cdr3_aa: CASSSLRTGNFGNQPQHF
clone_size: .
v_call: TRBV28
d_call: TRBD1
j_call: TRBJ1-5

cdr3_nt: TGTGCCAGCAGAAGACAGGGAGGCTATGGCTACACCTTC
cdr3_aa: CASRRQGGYGYTF
clone_size: .
v_call: TRBV28
d_call: TRBD1
j_call: TRBJ1-2

cdr3_nt: TGCGCCAGCAGCTTGGGGACGGACAGTCTCATGGGGGAGACCCAGTACTTC
cdr3_aa: CASSLGTDSLMGETQYF
clone_size: .
v_call: TRBV5-1
d_call: .
j_call: TRBJ2-5

cdr3_nt: TGTGCCAGCAACGTGAGCGCGATAGTAGGGTCCTACGAGCAGTACTTC
cdr3_aa: CASNVSAIVGSYEQYF
clone_size: once
v_call: TRBV9
d_call: .
j_call: TRBJ2-7